This T cell receptor (beta chain) came from a study of blood T cell repertoires in COVID-19 (dated by TCRdb to about 2020). In terms of the full investigation: Samples covering the acute and convalescent phases of COVID-19 were provided by collaborators in the United States, Italy and Spain. The prospective study material was composed of cDNA or gDNA derived from T cells, B-cell-depleted T cells, or PBMCs. Subjects who had been exposed to COVID-19, were actively infected with it, or had recovered from it provided the deeply sampled blood TCRbeta repertoires that made up the dataset. The repertoires were released in a freely available public database meant as a resource for research on the immune response to SARS-CoV-2. The samples were drawn from two sources: the first 160 participants of the ongoing ImmuneRACE study, and some 1,300 subjects contributed by 6 global collaborators. Where HLA class I and class II types were available, the types were taken from metadata supplied by the sample provider, not from assay-based typing. The sample metadata nearly always contained a de-identified subject ID, COVID-19 status, age in years and sex. On the study overall, not on this receptor specifically: The quantity of clinical and demographic metadata differed by source and by participant and was supplied without curation.

TCRbeta CDR3 regions were amplified from genomic DNA using the immunoSEQ Assay, a bias-controlled multiplex PCR. In the authors' own workflow: The number of nucleated cells in each sample was estimated from the amplification of reference gene primers within the assay. To quantify the absolute abundance of each unique TCRbeta CDR3 rearrangement, sequence reads were collapsed and filtered. For each sample, productive Simpson clonality was calculated as the square root of Simpson's diversity index across productive rearrangements. TCRdb re-hosts the immuneACCESS table, in-frame sequences only. Its copies lack some clones; in the studies checked, an unresolved V gene accounts for under half of them, and the cause for the rest is not known. That table gives V, J and clone size, and the DNA gave D and trimming. In all, the sample holds 200,000 or so clones, and roughly four fifths of those were seen once. Roughly 6.6% of the sample is in the top ten clones.

The collaborating institutions used their own protocols to collect whole blood in K2EDTA tubes. For TCRbeta analysis, collaborators shipped samples as frozen whole blood, isolated PBMCs, or DNA extracted from either of those sample types. Trimming removed 7 bases from V and 0 bases from J, leaving 7 bases between the germline ends. CDR1 and CDR2, looked up from the germline V gene, are SNHLY and FYNNEI. Including the terminal cysteine and phenylalanine, the CDR3 comprises 14 residues. This entry keeps only the CDR3 DNA: 42 bases, framed from base 1. As regards this clone: Its antigen remains undetermined. No quality values exist for individual bases; no much larger clone is one base distant.

The receptor was derived from a woman in her 40s with acute or convalescent COVID-19. This chain joins TRBV2 to TRBJ2-6; the D gene is perhaps TRBD1, on 6 matching bases. Input material: peripheral blood. The CDR3: CASTTGSGANVLTF. The nucleotide sequence reads TGTGCCAGCACGACAGGCTCTGGGGCCAACGTCCTGACTTTC.